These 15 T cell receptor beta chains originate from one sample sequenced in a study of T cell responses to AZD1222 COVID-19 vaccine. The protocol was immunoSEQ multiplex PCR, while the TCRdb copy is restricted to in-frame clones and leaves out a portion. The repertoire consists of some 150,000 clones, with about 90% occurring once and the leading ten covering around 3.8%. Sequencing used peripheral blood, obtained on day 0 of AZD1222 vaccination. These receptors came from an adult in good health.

The CDR3 region has the DNA TGTGCCAGCAGAATGCTAGCGGGAGAGACCCAGTACTTC. It yields the protein CASRMLAGETQYF. The chain carries TRBV27 and TRBJ2-5; TRBD2 aligns across 8 bases. CDR3 length equals 13 residues. The V and J ends lost 6 bases and 4 bases, in that order; junction bases with no gene match: 4. The germline V gene encodes CDR1 MNHEY and CDR2 SMNVEV (reference sequence).

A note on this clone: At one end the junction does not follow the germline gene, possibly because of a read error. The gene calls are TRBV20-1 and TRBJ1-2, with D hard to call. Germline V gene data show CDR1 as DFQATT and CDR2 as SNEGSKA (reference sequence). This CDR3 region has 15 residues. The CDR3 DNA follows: TGCAGTGCTAGTCCCAAGGGTACGGGAAACTTTGGCTACACCTTC. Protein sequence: CSASPKGTGNFGYTF.

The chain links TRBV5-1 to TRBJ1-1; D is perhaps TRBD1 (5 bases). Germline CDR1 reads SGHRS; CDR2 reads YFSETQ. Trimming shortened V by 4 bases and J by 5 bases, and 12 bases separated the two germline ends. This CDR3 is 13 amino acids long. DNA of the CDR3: TGCGCCAGCAGCCCTGGTGGGGGGACTGAAGCTTTCTTT. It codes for CASSPGGGTEAFF.

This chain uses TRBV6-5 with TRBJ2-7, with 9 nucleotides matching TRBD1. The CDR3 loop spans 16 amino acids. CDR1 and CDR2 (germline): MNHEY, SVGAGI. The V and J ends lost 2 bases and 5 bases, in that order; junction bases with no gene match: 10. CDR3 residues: CASSYLLPGQGHEQYF. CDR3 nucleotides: TGTGCCAGCAGTTACCTTCTTCCGGGACAGGGCCACGAGCAGTACTTC.

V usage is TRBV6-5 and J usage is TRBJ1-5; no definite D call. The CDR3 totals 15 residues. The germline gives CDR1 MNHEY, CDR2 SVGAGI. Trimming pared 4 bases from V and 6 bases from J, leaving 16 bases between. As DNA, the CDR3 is TGTGCCAGCAGTTTATCGTGGGAGGGTGGTCAGCCCCAGCATTTT. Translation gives CASSLSWEGGQPQHF.

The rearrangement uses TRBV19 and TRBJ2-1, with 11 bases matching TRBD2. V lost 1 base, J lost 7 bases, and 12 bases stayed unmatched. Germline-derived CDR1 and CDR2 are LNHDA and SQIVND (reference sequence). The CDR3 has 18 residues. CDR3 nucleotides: TGTGCCAGTAGTATAGTTCGCCTAGCGGGAGGTGGGTGGAATGAGCAGTTCTTC. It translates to CASSIVRLAGGGWNEQFF.

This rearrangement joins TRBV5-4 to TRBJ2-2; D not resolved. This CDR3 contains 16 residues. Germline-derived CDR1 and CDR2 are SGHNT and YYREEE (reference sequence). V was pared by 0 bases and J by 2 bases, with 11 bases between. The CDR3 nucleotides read TGTGCCAGCAGCTTGGGGGCGACATTTAACACCGGGGAGCTGTTTTTT. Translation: CASSLGATFNTGELFF. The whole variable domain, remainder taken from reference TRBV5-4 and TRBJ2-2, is ETGVTQSPTHLIKTRGQQVTLRCSSQSGHNTVSWYQQALGQGPQFIFQYYREEENGRGNFPPRFSGLQFPNYSSELNVNALELDDSALYLCASSLGATFNTGELFFGEGSRLTVL.

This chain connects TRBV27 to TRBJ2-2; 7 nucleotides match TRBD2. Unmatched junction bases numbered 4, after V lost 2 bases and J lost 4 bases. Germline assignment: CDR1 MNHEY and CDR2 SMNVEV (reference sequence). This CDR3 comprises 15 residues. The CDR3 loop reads CASSLAVAGTGELFF. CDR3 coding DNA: TGTGCCAGCAGTTTAGCAGTAGCGGGCACCGGGGAGCTGTTTTTT.

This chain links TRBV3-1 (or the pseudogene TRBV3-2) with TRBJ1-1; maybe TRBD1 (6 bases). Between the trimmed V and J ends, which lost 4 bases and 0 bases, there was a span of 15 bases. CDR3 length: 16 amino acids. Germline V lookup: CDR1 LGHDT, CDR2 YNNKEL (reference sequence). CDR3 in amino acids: CASSLQLTGMNTEAFF. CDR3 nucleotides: TGTGCCAGCAGCCTCCAATTGACAGGTATGAACACTGAAGCTTTCTTT.

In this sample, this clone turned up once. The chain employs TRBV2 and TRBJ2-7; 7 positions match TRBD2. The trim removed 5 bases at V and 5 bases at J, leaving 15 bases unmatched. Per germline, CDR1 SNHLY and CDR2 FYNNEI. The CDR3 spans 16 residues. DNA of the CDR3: TGTGCCAGCAGTACAAGCTTTGCGGGAGATTTCAACGAGCAGTACTTC. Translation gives CASSTSFAGDFNEQYF.

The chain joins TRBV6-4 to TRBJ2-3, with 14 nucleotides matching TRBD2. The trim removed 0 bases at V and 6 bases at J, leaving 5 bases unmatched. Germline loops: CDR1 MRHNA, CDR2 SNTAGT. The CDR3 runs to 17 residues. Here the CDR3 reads CASSDSGLAGVPDTQYF. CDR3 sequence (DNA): TGTGCCAGCAGTGACTCGGGACTAGCGGGAGTCCCCGATACGCAGTATTTT.

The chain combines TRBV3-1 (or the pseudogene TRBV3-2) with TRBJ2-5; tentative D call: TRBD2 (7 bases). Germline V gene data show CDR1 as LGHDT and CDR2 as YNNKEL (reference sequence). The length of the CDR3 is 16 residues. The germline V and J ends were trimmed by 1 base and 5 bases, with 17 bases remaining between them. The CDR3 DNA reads TGTGCCAGCAGCCAAGCTTGGAGGGGGGGTCGGGAGACCCAGTACTTC. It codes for CASSQAWRGGRETQYF.

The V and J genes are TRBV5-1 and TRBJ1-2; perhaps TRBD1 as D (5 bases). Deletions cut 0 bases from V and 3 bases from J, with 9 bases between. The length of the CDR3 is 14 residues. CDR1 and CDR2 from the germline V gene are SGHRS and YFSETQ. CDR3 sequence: CASSLEGLDYGYTF. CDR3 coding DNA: TGCGCCAGCAGCTTGGAGGGGCTCGACTATGGCTACACCTTC.

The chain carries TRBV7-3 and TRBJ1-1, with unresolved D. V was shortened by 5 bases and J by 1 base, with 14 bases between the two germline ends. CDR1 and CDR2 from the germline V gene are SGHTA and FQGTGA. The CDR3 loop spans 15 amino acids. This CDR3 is CASSRTSDSNTEAFF. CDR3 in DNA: TGTGCCAGCAGCCGTACCTCTGACTCGAACACTGAAGCTTTCTTT. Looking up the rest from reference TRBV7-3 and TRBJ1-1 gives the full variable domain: GAGVSQTPSNKVTEKGKYVELRCDPISGHTALYWYRQSLGQGPEFLIYFQGTGAADDSGLPNDRFFAVRPEGSVSTLKIQRTERGDSAVYLCASSRTSDSNTEAFFGQGTRLTVV.

Here the CDR3 reads CASSLASDTQYF. The CDR3 nucleotides read TGTGCCAGCAGCTTAGCCTCGGATACGCAGTATTTT. The chain couples TRBV7-2 to TRBJ2-3; unclear D gene. Germline V CDR1 and CDR2: SGHTA, FQGNSA. The CDR3 spans 12 residues. V lost 0 bases and J lost 6, with 4 bases in between.